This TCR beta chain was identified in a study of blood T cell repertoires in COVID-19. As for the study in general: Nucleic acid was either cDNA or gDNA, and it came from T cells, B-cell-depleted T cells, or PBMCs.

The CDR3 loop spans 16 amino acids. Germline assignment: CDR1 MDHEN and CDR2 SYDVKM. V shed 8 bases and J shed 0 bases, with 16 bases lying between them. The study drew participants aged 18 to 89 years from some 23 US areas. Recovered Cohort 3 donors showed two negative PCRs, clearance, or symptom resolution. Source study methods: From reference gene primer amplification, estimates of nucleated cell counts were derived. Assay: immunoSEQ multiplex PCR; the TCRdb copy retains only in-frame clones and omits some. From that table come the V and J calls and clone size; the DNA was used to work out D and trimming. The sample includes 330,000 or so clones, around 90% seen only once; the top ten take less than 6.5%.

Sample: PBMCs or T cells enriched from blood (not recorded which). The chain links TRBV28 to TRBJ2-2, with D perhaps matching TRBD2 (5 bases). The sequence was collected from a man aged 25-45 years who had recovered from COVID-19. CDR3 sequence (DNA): TGTGCCAGCCGACGGACTCGACCCGCGAACACCGGGGAGCTGTTTTTT. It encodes CASRRTRPANTGELFF.